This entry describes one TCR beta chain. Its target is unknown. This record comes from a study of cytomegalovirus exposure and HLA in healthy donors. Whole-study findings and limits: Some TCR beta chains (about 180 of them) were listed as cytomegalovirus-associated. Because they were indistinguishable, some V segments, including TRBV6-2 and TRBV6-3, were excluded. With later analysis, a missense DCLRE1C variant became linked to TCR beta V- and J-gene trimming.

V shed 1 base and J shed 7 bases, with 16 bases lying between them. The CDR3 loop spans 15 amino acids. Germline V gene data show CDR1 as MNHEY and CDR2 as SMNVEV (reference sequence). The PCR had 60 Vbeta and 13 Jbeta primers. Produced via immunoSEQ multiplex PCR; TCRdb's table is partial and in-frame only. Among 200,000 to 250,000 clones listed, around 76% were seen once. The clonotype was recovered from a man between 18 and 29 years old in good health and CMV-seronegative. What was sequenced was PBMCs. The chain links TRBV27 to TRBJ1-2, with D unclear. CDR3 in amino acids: CASSLLGGDRSGYTF. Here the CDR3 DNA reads TGTGCCAGCAGTTTATTGGGCGGGGATAGGTCTGGCTACACCTTC.